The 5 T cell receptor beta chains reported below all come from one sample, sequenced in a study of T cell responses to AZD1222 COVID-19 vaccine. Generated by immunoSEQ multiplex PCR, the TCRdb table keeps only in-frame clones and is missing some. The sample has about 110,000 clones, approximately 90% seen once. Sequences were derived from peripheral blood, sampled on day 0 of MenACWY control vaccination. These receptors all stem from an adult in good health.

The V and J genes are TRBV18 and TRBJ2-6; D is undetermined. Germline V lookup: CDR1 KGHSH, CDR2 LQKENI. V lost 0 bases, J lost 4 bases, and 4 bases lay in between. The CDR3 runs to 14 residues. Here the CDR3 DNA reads TGTGCCAGCTCACCACCGGCCGGGGCCAACGTCCTGACTTTC. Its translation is CASSPPAGANVLTF.

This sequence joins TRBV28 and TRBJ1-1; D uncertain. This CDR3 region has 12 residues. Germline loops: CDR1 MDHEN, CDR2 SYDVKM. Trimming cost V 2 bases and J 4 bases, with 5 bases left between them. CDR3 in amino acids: CASSLALTEAFF. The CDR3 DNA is TGTGCCAGCAGTTTAGCGCTCACTGAAGCTTTCTTT.

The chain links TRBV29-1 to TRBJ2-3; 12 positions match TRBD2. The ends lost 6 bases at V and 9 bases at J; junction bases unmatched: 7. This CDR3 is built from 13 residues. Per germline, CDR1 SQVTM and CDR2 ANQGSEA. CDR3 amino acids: CSVPTSGGPTQYF. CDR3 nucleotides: TGCAGCGTGCCCACTAGCGGGGGGCCGACGCAGTATTTT.

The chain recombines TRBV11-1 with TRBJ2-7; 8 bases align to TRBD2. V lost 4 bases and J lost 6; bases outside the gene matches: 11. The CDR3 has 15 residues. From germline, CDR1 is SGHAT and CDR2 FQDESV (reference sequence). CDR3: CASSSSGLAGREQYF. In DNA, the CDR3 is TGTGCCAGCAGCTCCTCGGGGCTAGCGGGTCGCGAGCAGTACTTC. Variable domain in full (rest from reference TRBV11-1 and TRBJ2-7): EAEVAQSPRYKITEKSQAVAFWCDPISGHATLYWYRQILGQGPELLVQFQDESVVDDSQLPKDRFSAERLKGVDSTLKIQPAELGDSAMYLCASSSSGLAGREQYFGPGTRLTVT.

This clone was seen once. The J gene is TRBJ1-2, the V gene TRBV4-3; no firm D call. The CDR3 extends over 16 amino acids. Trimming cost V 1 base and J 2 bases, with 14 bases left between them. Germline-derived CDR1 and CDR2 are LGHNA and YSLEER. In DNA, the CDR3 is TGCGCCAGCAGCCAAGGGCTGGGCCAGGAGAACTATGGCTACACCTTC. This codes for CASSQGLGQENYGYTF.